This entry lists 25 T cell receptor beta chains sequenced from one sample in a study of T-cell reconstitution after alpha-beta-depleted transplantation in children. Preparation of the TCRbeta library used unique molecular identifiers. One entry per CDR3 protein results from TCRdb running MiXCR on the PCR reads. The table includes 98,000 or so distinct CDR3 sequences, less than 25% detected once. Sequenced material: PBMCs, taken before TCRalphabeta/CD19-depleted stem cell transplant. Every receptor here comes from a boy aged 2 to 10 with acute lymphoblastic leukemia, due to receive a stem cell transplant.

This clonotype was counted a few times. The gene calls are TRBV7-3 and TRBJ2-6; D gene unclear. CDR3 length: 13 residues. V lost 5 bases and J lost 9, with 11 bases in between. Germline V CDR1 and CDR2: SGHTA, FQGTGA. As DNA, the CDR3 is TGTGCCAGCAGCCCCCCATCGGTCAACGTCCTGACTTTC. Its translation is CASSPPSVNVLTF.

This chain connects TRBV15 to TRBJ2-1; tentative D call: TRBD1 (5 bases). The V gene lost 2 bases and the J gene lost 1 base, with 9 bases spanning the gap. In germline, CDR1 is LNHNV, CDR2 YYDKDF (reference sequence). CDR3 length equals 15 residues. This CDR3 reads CATSRQGSSYNEQFF. CDR3 nucleotide sequence: TGTGCCACCAGCAGACAGGGTAGTTCCTACAATGAGCAGTTCTTC.

V usage is TRBV6-5 and J usage is TRBJ2-2; tentatively, D is TRBD2 (6 bases). The germline V gene has CDR1 MNHEY and CDR2 SVGAGI. V lost 2 bases, J lost 5 bases, and 9 bases lay in between. The CDR3 has 14 residues. The CDR3 region is CASSYRGGTGELFF. DNA of the CDR3: TGTGCCAGCAGTTACAGGGGAGGAACCGGGGAGCTGTTTTTT.

This rearrangement joins TRBV6-2 or TRBV6-3 to TRBJ1-5; perhaps TRBD1 as D (5 bases). Germline V gene sequence: CDR1 MNHEY, CDR2 SVGEGT. V shed 7 bases and J shed 4 bases, with 17 bases lying between them. The CDR3 runs 15 residues. The CDR3 region is CASTLRGGPNQPQHF. The DNA for the CDR3 is TGTGCCAGCACCCTGAGGGGCGGGCCGAATCAGCCCCAGCATTTT.

This clonotype was found a few times. DNA for the CDR3: TGTGCCAGCAGCTTTCGGAGGGAGCTGTTTTTT. Translation gives CASSFRRELFF. J is TRBJ2-2 and V is TRBV7-2; no clear D. The CDR3 runs 11 residues. V lost 3 bases and J 9 bases, leaving 5 bases between the germline ends. Germline V CDR1 and CDR2: SGHTA, FQGNSA. The full variable domain, in which reference TRBV7-2 and TRBJ2-2 provide the parts outside the CDR3, is GAGVSQSPSNKVTEKGKDVELRCDPISGHTALYWYRQSLGQGLEFLIYFQGNSAPDKSGLPSDRFSAERTGGSVSTLTIQRTQQEDSAVYLCASSFRRELFFGEGSRLTVL.

This clonotype was seen more than once but under ten times. The chain couples TRBV7-2 to TRBJ2-3, with D possibly TRBD2 on 6 matching bases. The length of the CDR3 is 16 residues. Trimming took off 2 bases at V and 2 bases at J, with 14 bases between the two ends. The V gene's germline CDR1 is SGHTA and CDR2 FQGNSA. The CDR3 reads CASSLRGVGPTDTQYF. In nucleotides, the CDR3 is TGTGCCAGCAGCTTACGCGGGGTGGGCCCCACAGATACGCAGTATTTT.

V and J are TRBV20-1 and TRBJ2-3; TRBD2 aligns across 8 bases. The CDR3 is 13 residues long. The V and J ends lost 4 bases and 6 bases, in that order; junction bases with no gene match: 6. CDR1 DFQATT and CDR2 SNEGSKA come from the germline V gene (reference sequence). CDR3 nucleotides: TGCAGTGCTACCGGGACTAGGACGGATACGCAGTATTTT. Translating gives CSATGTRTDTQYF.

This clonotype was counted a few times. The chain links TRBV30 to TRBJ2-7; 8 bases are shared with TRBD2. Germline V lookup: CDR1 GTSNPN, CDR2 SVGIG (reference sequence). There are 13 residues in the CDR3. Unmatched junction bases numbered 3, after V lost 2 bases and J lost 3 bases. Here the CDR3 reads CAWSREGNYEQYF. The CDR3 DNA follows: TGTGCCTGGAGTCGGGAGGGAAACTACGAGCAGTACTTC.

This clonotype was observed a few times. The V call is TRBV3-1, the J call TRBJ2-1, with TRBD2 identical over 8 bases. Germline CDR1 LGHDT, CDR2 YNNKEL (reference sequence). The V gene end was trimmed by 1 base and the J gene end by 8 bases; junction bases not matched to a gene: 10. The CDR3 sequence is 16 residues long. Here the CDR3 reads CASSQGTSGGYHEQFF. DNA for the CDR3: TGTGCCAGCAGCCAAGGTACTAGCGGAGGGTATCATGAGCAGTTCTTC.

Only a few counts were recorded for this clonotype. This rearrangement joins TRBV7-2 to TRBJ2-7; D gene unclear. Germline assignment: CDR1 SGHTA and CDR2 FQGNSA. Trimming pared 5 bases from V and 4 bases from J, leaving 15 bases between. The CDR3 has 14 amino acids. Here the CDR3 reads CASSPEMGPYEQYF. The CDR3 DNA follows: TGTGCCAGCAGCCCCGAGATGGGTCCTTACGAGCAGTACTTC.

The CDR3, as DNA: TGCGCCAGCAGCTTTGTCTCAGGGGCGCTTACCGGGGAGCTGTTTTTT. It yields the protein CASSFVSGALTGELFF. This chain links TRBV5-1 with TRBJ2-2; D might be TRBD1 (6 bases). CDR1 SGHRS and CDR2 YFSETQ come from the germline V gene. The CDR3 covers 16 residues. Between the trimmed V and J ends, which lost 2 bases and 5 bases, there was a span of 16 bases.

About this clonotype itself: A much bigger clone sits one base away, suggesting this may be a read error. The rearrangement joins TRBV10-3 to TRBJ1-5, with D hard to call. There are 15 residues in the CDR3. Germline V gives CDR1 ENHRY, CDR2 SYGVKD. CDR3 residues: CAISEREPSNQPPHF. CDR3 DNA sequence: TGTGCCATCAGTGAACGGGAACCCAGCAATCAGCCCCCGCATTTT.

This clonotype was observed a handful of times. The rearrangement joins TRBV20-1 to TRBJ2-7; 8 nucleotides match TRBD2. Germline trimming cut 6 bases from V and 6 bases from J; bases unmatched to any gene: 13. CDR1 and CDR2 from the germline V gene are DFQATT and SNEGSKA (reference sequence). The CDR3 spans 14 residues. The CDR3 DNA reads as TGCAGTGCCGACCCGGGACTAGTTTCATCCGAGCAGTACTTC. This encodes CSADPGLVSSEQYF.

This clonotype appeared a few times. The J gene is TRBJ1-2, the V gene TRBV5-1; no clear D gene. V lost 4 bases, J lost 2 bases, and 3 bases lay in between. The CDR3 length is 11 residues. Germline V CDR1 and CDR2: SGHRS, YFSETQ. CDR3 DNA: TGCGCCAGCAGCGACAACTATGGCTACACCTTC. Its protein is CASSDNYGYTF.

The chain couples TRBV7-2 to TRBJ2-1; D uncertain. This CDR3 is 13 amino acids long. In germline, CDR1 is SGHTA, CDR2 FQGNSA. V was pared by 3 bases and J by 5 bases, with 8 bases between. The CDR3 nucleotides are TGTGCCAGCAGCTTTGAATTTAACAATGAGCAGTTCTTC. This sequence encodes CASSFEFNNEQFF.

The gene calls are TRBV12-3 or TRBV12-4 and TRBJ1-2; D is ambiguous. V was cut by 5 bases and J by 4 bases, with 8 bases left in between. This CDR3 is built from 12 residues. The DNA of the CDR3 is TGTGCCAGCAGTCCCGGACTCTATGGCTACACCTTC. This codes for CASSPGLYGYTF.

The CDR3 region is CASSFTGTDTEAFF. The CDR3 DNA reads TGTGCCAGCAGCTTCACAGGAACGGACACTGAAGCTTTCTTT. The chain combines TRBV5-6 with TRBJ1-1, with D perhaps matching TRBD1 (5 bases). Deletions cut 2 bases from V and 3 bases from J, with 11 bases between. The germline CDR1 and CDR2 sequences are SGHDT and YYEEEE. The CDR3 loop spans 14 amino acids.

The chain employs TRBV9 and TRBJ2-6; D uncertain. The germline V gene has CDR1 SGDLS and CDR2 YYNGEE. The CDR3 runs to 17 residues. V lost 3 bases to trimming and J lost 0 bases, with 13 bases between them. The CDR3 DNA sequence: TGTGCCAGCAGCGCTACGGCGATGTACTCTGGGGCCAACGTCCTGACTTTC. Its translation is CASSATAMYSGANVLTF.

The CDR3 spells CSARTSGGFRRTGELFF. CDR3 sequence (DNA): TGCAGTGCTAGGACTAGCGGAGGGTTCCGACGGACCGGGGAGCTGTTTTTT. The gene calls are TRBV20-1 and TRBJ2-2; 9 positions match TRBD2. V trimming: 3 bases; J trimming: 5 bases; junction bases outside the gene matches: 13. CDR3 length: 17 residues. Germline-derived CDR1 and CDR2 are DFQATT and SNEGSKA (reference sequence).

This rearrangement joins TRBV25-1 to TRBJ1-1; D might be TRBD1 (6 bases). Germline V gene lookup returns CDR1 MGHDK and CDR2 SYGVNS. The CDR3 is made up of 12 amino acids. The V end lost 10 bases, the J end lost 1 base, and 10 bases lay between the germline ends. The CDR3 spells CATKGGNTEAFF. The CDR3 DNA sequence: TGTGCCACCAAGGGGGGGAACACTGAAGCTTTCTTT.

This chain joins TRBV6-1 and TRBJ2-7, with D tentatively TRBD1 (6 bases). The V end lost 8 bases, the J end lost 1 base, and 15 bases lay between the germline ends. The CDR3 is 14 amino acids. CDR1 is MNHNS and CDR2 is SASEGT in the germline V gene. The CDR3 nucleotides read TGTGCCAGCGGCAAATACAGGGAATCCTACGAGCAGTACTTC. Its translation is CASGKYRESYEQYF.

The chain couples TRBV4-1 to TRBJ2-2; TRBD2 matches at 11 bases. The V gene's germline CDR1 is MGHRA and CDR2 YSYEKL. This CDR3 is built from 20 residues. V lost 4 bases, J lost 2 bases, and 15 bases stayed unmatched. The CDR3 DNA reads as TGCGCCAGCAGCCTATACCACGGGACTAGCGGAGGGATAAACACCGGGGAGCTGTTTTTT. This translates into CASSLYHGTSGGINTGELFF.

The rearrangement links TRBV20-1 to TRBJ1-2; perhaps TRBD1 as D (5 bases). Germline V gene lookup returns CDR1 DFQATT and CDR2 SNEGSKA (reference sequence). Trimming shortened V by 6 bases and J by 3 bases, and 14 bases separated the two germline ends. This CDR3 has 13 amino acids. The CDR3 is CSAPRDQYYGYTF. The CDR3 DNA reads as TGCAGTGCCCCCCGGGACCAGTACTATGGCTACACCTTC.

The rearrangement links TRBV7-3 to TRBJ1-2, with TRBD1 matching over 8 bases. The CDR3 has 14 residues. Germline V gene sequence: CDR1 SGHTA, CDR2 FQGTGA. V shed 5 bases and J 4 bases; nucleotides not matched to a gene: 6. As DNA, the CDR3 is TGTGCCAGCAGCCGGGGACAGGCAGGCTATGGCTACACCTTC. Translation gives CASSRGQAGYGYTF.

This chain connects TRBV20-1 to TRBJ1-5, with D perhaps matching TRBD1 (5 bases). Per germline, CDR1 DFQATT and CDR2 SNEGSKA (reference sequence). The V end lost 5 bases, the J end lost 0 bases, and 14 bases lay between the germline ends. The length of the CDR3 is 15 residues. The CDR3 coding sequence is TGCAGTGCTGGAAGGGGAGGAGTTAGCAATCAGCCCCAGCATTTT. Translating gives CSAGRGGVSNQPQHF.